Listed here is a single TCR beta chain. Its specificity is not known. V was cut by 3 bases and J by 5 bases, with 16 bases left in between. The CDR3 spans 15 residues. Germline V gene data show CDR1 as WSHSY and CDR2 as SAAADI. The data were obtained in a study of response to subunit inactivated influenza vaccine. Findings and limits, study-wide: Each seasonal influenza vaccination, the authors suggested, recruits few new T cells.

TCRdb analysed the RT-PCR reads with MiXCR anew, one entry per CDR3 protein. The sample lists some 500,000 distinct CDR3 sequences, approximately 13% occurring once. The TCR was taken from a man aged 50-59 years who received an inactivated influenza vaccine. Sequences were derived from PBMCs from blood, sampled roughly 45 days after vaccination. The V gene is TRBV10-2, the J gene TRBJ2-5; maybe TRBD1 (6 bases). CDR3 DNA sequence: TGCGCCAGCAGTGACGCTACAGGGCCTAGGGAGACCCAGTACTTC. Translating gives CASSDATGPRETQYF.